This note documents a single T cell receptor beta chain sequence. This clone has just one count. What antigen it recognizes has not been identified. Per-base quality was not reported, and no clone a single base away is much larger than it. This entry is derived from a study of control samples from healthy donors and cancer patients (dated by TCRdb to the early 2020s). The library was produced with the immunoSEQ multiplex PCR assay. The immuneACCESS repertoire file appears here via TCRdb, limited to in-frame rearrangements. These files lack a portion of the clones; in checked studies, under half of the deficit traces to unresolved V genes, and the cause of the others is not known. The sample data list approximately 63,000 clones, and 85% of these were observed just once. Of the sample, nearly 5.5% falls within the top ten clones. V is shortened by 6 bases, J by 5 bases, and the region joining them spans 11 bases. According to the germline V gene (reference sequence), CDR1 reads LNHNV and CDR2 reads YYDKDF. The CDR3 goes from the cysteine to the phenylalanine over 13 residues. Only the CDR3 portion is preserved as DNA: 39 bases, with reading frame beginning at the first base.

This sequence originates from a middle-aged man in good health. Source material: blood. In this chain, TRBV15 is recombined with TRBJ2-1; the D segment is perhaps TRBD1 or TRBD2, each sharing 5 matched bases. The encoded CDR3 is CATSRDQNNEQFF. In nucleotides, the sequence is TGTGCCACCAGTCGGGACCAGAACAATGAGCAGTTCTTC.